This record looks at one T cell receptor beta chain sequence and its context. Its antigen remains unidentified. TCRdb reprocessed the reads via MiXCR and lists one record per CDR3 protein. The sample has hundreds of thousands of distinct CDR3 sequences; around a third are singletons. V lost 2 bases to trimming and J lost 4 bases, with 8 bases between them. The CDR3 spans 13 residues. In germline, CDR1 is MNHNS, CDR2 SASEGT. The source of the sample is a study of T cell repertoires in cytomegalovirus infection. The sample was cultured PBMCs, taken from culture after CMV antigen stimulation. This receptor was identified in a human donor in good health (CMV status not recorded). Some clones in this sample may be carry-over from other donors' samples. The gene calls are TRBV6-1 and TRBJ1-2; D is unresolved. CDR3 sequence: CASSERGSYGYTF. CDR3 bases: TGTGCCAGCAGTGAAAGAGGGTCCTATGGCTACACCTTC.